This TCR beta chain came from a study of cytomegalovirus exposure and HLA in healthy donors. Study-level information: Genetic ancestry analysis placed around four fifths of the 300 to 500 donors that were genotyped in the Caucasian-associated cluster.

Regarding this clone: Its matching antigen is unknown.

Findings and caveats of the study: Reports credit the classifier with highly specific, highly sensitive diagnosis of cytomegalovirus status. Later on, an analysis tied under 20,000 TCR beta sequences to HLA alleles at 0.05 false discovery rate. In a later analysis, a missense DCLRE1C variant was linked to TCR beta V- and J-gene trimming.

Losses at the gene ends were 1 base for V and 7 bases for J; bases not matched to a gene: 4. This CDR3 is built from 15 residues. Germline lookup yields CDR1 MGHRA and CDR2 YSYEKL. The PCR contained 60 Vbeta and 13 Jbeta primers. Data came from immunoSEQ multiplex PCR; TCRdb stores just in-frame clones and leaves some out. This listing includes 140,000 to 150,000 clones. This sequence originates from a male donor in good health and CMV-seronegative. The specimen was PBMCs. V usage is TRBV4-1 and J usage is TRBJ1-6, with TRBD1 matching 7 bases. The CDR3 DNA reads as TGCGCCAGCAGCCAAGCCCAACAGGGGAATTCACCCCTCCACTTT. It codes for CASSQAQQGNSPLHF.